These 3 T cell receptor beta chains originate from one sample sequenced in a study of CD8+CD57+ T cells in acquired aplastic anemia. In patients chosen for sequencing, flow cytometry had shown CD8+CD57+ cell expansion. TCR beta VDJ and CDR3 profiling used genomic DNA as template. TCRdb used MiXCR to reprocess the reads, holding one entry per CDR3 protein. The table has about 220,000 distinct CDR3 sequences, around half seen once. The sample taken for sequencing was sorted CD4+, CD8+, or CD8+CD57+ T cells (not recorded which) from PBMCs. Receptor source: a human donor with aplastic anemia.

The V gene is TRBV7-9, the J gene TRBJ2-3; 11 bases map to TRBD2. With 5 bases clipped from V and 1 base from J, the junction kept 2 bases outside the gene matches. This CDR3 has 15 residues. Looked up from germline, CDR1 is SEHNR and CDR2 is FQNEAQ (reference sequence). Here the CDR3 reads CASSPLAGGTDTQYF. The CDR3 DNA reads as TGTGCCAGCAGCCCACTAGCGGGGGGCACAGATACGCAGTATTTT.

This clonotype came up many times. The genes are TRBV19 and TRBJ1-5; no reliable D call. CDR3 length: 11 residues. Germline V gives CDR1 LNHDA, CDR2 SQIVND (reference sequence). Trimming removed 7 bases from V and 7 bases from J, with 8 bases in between. Written as DNA, the CDR3 is TGTGCCAGTACTTTCCGACAGCCCCAGCATTTT. Translation gives CASTFRQPQHF.

This rearrangement joins TRBV12-3 or TRBV12-4 to TRBJ1-1; D unclear. This CDR3 region has 15 residues. V shed 2 bases and J shed 0 bases, with 10 bases lying between them. As DNA, the CDR3 is TGTGCCAGCAGTTTACAGGAATCATTGAACACTGAAGCTTTCTTT. Translation: CASSLQESLNTEAFF.